A single sample gave rise to the 30 T cell receptor beta chains below, sequenced in a study of cytomegalovirus exposure and HLA in healthy donors. The PCR contained 60 Vbeta and 13 Jbeta primers. Sequencing used immunoSEQ multiplex PCR; TCRdb keeps in-frame clones, though not all of them. The table has 150,000 to 200,000 clones, about 80% seen once. Specimen: PBMCs. These receptors came from a man younger than 35 in good health and CMV-seropositive.

This clone was detected only once. This rearrangement joins TRBV6-1 to TRBJ2-7; D uncertain. CDR1 MNHNS and CDR2 SASEGT come from the germline V gene. Trimming stripped 6 bases from V and 2 bases from J, with 5 bases between. The CDR3 loop spans 11 amino acids. This CDR3 reads CASRAAYEQYF. CDR3 nucleotide sequence: TGTGCCAGCAGGGCGGCCTACGAGCAGTACTTC.

The chain recombines TRBV4-3 with TRBJ1-5; D is perhaps TRBD1 (5 bases). The V gene's germline CDR1 is LGHNA and CDR2 YSLEER. CDR3 length: 15 residues. V was trimmed by 1 base and J by 4 bases, leaving 11 bases between them. Here the CDR3 reads CASSQALSGNQPQHF. DNA of the CDR3: TGCGCCAGCAGCCAAGCTTTGTCAGGGAATCAGCCCCAGCATTTT.

This rearrangement joins TRBV5-6 to TRBJ2-5, with D tentatively TRBD1 (5 bases). CDR1 is SGHDT and CDR2 is YYEEEE in the germline V gene. The V end was cut by 2 bases, the J end by 1 base, with 6 bases between. The CDR3 is made up of 13 amino acids. Written as DNA, the CDR3 is TGTGCCAGCAGCTTAGGGGTCCAAGAGACCCAGTACTTC. Its translation: CASSLGVQETQYF.

The gene calls are TRBV7-2 and TRBJ2-3; D possibly corresponds to TRBD2 (7 bases). Germline CDR1 is SGHTA and CDR2 is FQGNSA. The CDR3 consists of 16 residues. Deletions cut 6 bases from V and 6 bases from J, with 22 bases between. Here the CDR3 reads CASRVAASGGADTQYF. Here the CDR3 DNA reads TGTGCCAGCAGAGTAGCGGCTAGTGGGGGGGCCGATACGCAGTATTTT. Full variable domain (outside the CDR3, taken from reference TRBV7-2 and TRBJ2-3): GAGVSQSPSNKVTEKGKDVELRCDPISGHTALYWYRQSLGQGLEFLIYFQGNSAPDKSGLPSDRFSAERTGGSVSTLTIQRTQQEDSAVYLCASRVAASGGADTQYFGPGTRLTVL.

The chain couples TRBV6-5 to TRBJ2-5, with 14 bases identical to TRBD2. Germline loops: CDR1 MNHEY, CDR2 SVGAGI. This CDR3 spans 15 amino acids. The J segment lost 4 bases and the V segment lost 6 bases, leaving 4 bases of the junction unmatched. In nucleotides, the CDR3 is TGTGCCAGCAGGTGGACTAGCGGGAGGTTAGAGACCCAGTACTTC. Its protein product is CASRWTSGRLETQYF.

This clone was seen just once. J is TRBJ2-2 and V is TRBV5-4; maybe TRBD2 (5 bases). The CDR3 is made up of 16 amino acids. Trimming took 4 bases from V and 5 from J, leaving 18 bases between them. Germline lookup yields CDR1 SGHNT and CDR2 YYREEE (reference sequence). The CDR3 nucleotides read TGTGCCAGCAGCCCCGGACTCCAAAAGGAGACCGGGGAGCTGTTTTTT. It encodes CASSPGLQKETGELFF.

This sequence joins TRBV7-2 and TRBJ1-2; 8 bases map to TRBD1. The ends lost 1 base at V and 4 bases at J; junction bases unmatched: 2. The CDR3 has 14 residues. Germline V gives CDR1 SGHTA, CDR2 FQGNSA. The CDR3 DNA reads as TGTGCCAGCAGCTTAGATCAGGGGGCCTATGGCTACACCTTC. Translation: CASSLDQGAYGYTF.

The gene calls are TRBV25-1 and TRBJ2-2; tentative D call: TRBD2 (5 bases). The V gene lost 4 bases and the J gene lost 6 bases, with 12 bases spanning the gap. Germline V gene data show CDR1 as MGHDK and CDR2 as SYGVNS. The CDR3 is 14 amino acids. This CDR3 reads CASSAPEGPGELFF. CDR3 nucleotide sequence: TGTGCCAGCAGTGCCCCTGAGGGTCCCGGGGAGCTGTTTTTT.

The V call is TRBV7-2, the J call TRBJ2-5, with D uncertain. Germline values: CDR1 SGHTA, CDR2 FQGNSA. The CDR3 spans 16 residues. Trimming took off 3 bases at V and 1 base at J, with 15 bases between the two ends. CDR3 sequence reads: CASSFGFNIPQETQYF. In DNA, the CDR3 is TGTGCCAGCAGCTTCGGGTTCAACATACCCCAAGAGACCCAGTACTTC.

The V and J genes are TRBV11-1 and TRBJ2-5; 7 bases agree with TRBD1. Per the germline V gene, CDR1 is SGHAT and CDR2 is FQDESV (reference sequence). CDR3 length equals 13 residues. The V and J ends lost 5 bases and 2 bases, in that order; junction bases with no gene match: 2. CDR3 amino acids: CASSRGLQETQYF. CDR3 sequence (DNA): TGTGCCAGCAGCAGGGGGCTGCAAGAGACCCAGTACTTC.

As for this clone: Other DNA sequences in the sample encode the same CDR3. The V call is TRBV15, the J call TRBJ1-2; D perhaps matches TRBD1 (5 bases). This CDR3 contains 17 residues. The V gene lost 0 bases and the J gene lost 2 bases, with 16 bases spanning the gap. The germline gives CDR1 LNHNV, CDR2 YYDKDF (reference sequence). Here the CDR3 DNA reads TGTGCCACCAGCAGAGACCTTACAGGTCTGGGAAACTATGGCTACACCTTC. Amino acids: CATSRDLTGLGNYGYTF.

The J gene is TRBJ1-4, the V gene TRBV15; D possibly corresponds to TRBD1 (5 bases). CDR1 is LNHNV and CDR2 is YYDKDF in the germline V gene (reference sequence). CDR3 length equals 15 residues. The germline V and J ends were trimmed by 5 bases and 8 bases, with 18 bases remaining between them. The CDR3 bases are TGTGCCACCAGCCCTCGACTTTTAGGGGTCGAAAAACTGTTTTTT. This gives the protein CATSPRLLGVEKLFF.

The chain recombines TRBV27 with TRBJ2-2; 10 bases are a match to TRBD1. The CDR3 covers 16 residues. V lost 2 bases to trimming and J lost 3 bases; unmatched junction nucleotides: 3. Germline CDR1 is MNHEY and CDR2 is SMNVEV (reference sequence). Here the CDR3 DNA reads TGTGCCAGCAGTTTAGAGGGACAGGGGTACACCGGGGAGCTGTTTTTT. Translated: CASSLEGQGYTGELFF.

This chain joins TRBV27 and TRBJ2-7; 8 bases align to TRBD1. J lost 5 bases, V lost 0 bases, and 6 bases had no gene match. The CDR3 consists of 15 residues. The germline V gene encodes CDR1 MNHEY and CDR2 SMNVEV (reference sequence). For the CDR3, the DNA is TGTGCCAGCAGTTTATCCCTTCAGGGGGCCCACGAGCAGTACTTC. Protein sequence: CASSLSLQGAHEQYF.

This chain joins TRBV29-1 and TRBJ1-1; TRBD1 aligns across 7 bases. The germline V gene has CDR1 SQVTM and CDR2 ANQGSEA. This CDR3 has 12 amino acids. The CDR3 sequence is CSATSGGTEAFF. In nucleotides, the CDR3 is TGCAGTGCAACATCAGGGGGCACTGAAGCTTTCTTT.

V is TRBV5-1 and J is TRBJ2-7; D perhaps matches TRBD2 (6 bases). V gave up 4 bases and J gave up 1 base, with 12 bases separating them. The CDR3 extends over 14 amino acids. CDR1 is SGHRS and CDR2 is YFSETQ in the germline V gene. The CDR3 spells CASSLRDGSYEQYF. In nucleotides, the CDR3 is TGCGCCAGCAGCCTGCGGGACGGATCCTACGAGCAGTACTTC.

The genes are TRBV19 and TRBJ1-5; D is possibly TRBD1 (5 bases). The CDR3 spans 12 residues. The germline CDR1 and CDR2 sequences are LNHDA and SQIVND (reference sequence). CDR3: CEGRKGNQPQHF. The CDR3 DNA follows: TGTGAGGGGAGGAAGGGCAATCAGCCCCAGCATTTT.

The count of this clone is one. This chain uses TRBV30 with TRBJ1-4, with a weak D call TRBD1 (6 bases). Germline CDR1 GTSNPN, CDR2 SVGIG (reference sequence). CDR3 length equals 12 residues. For the CDR3, the DNA is TGTGCTTCCCAGGGGACTAATGAAAAACTGTTTTTT. Encoded protein: CASQGTNEKLFF. The entire variable domain, with the rest obtained from reference TRBV30 and TRBJ1-4, is as follows: SQTIHQWPATLVQPVGSPLSLECTVEGTSNPNLYWYRQAAGRGLQLLFYSVGIGQISSEVPQNLSASRPQDRQFILSSKKLLLSDSGFYLCASQGTNEKLFFGSGTQLSVL.

The genes are TRBV4-1 and TRBJ1-3, with D unclear. This CDR3 is built from 18 residues. The V end lost 0 bases, the J end lost 0 bases, and 15 bases lay between the germline ends. From germline, CDR1 is MGHRA and CDR2 YSYEKL. CDR3 sequence (DNA): TGCGCCAGCAGCCAAGAACCGCACGCCCGGGTCTCTGGAAACACCATATATTTT. Amino acids: CASSQEPHARVSGNTIYF.

The chain links TRBV11-2 to TRBJ1-2; a possible D gene is TRBD1 (6 bases). The ends were cut back, 3 bases at V and 6 bases at J, with 20 bases in the middle. CDR1 is SGHAT, CDR2 FQNNGV, per germline. The CDR3 length is 16 residues. CDR3 coding DNA: TGTGCCAGCAGCTTCCCAGGGGCCCGGGGGGCAGATGGCTACACCTTC. Encoded protein: CASSFPGARGADGYTF.

The chain uses TRBV7-7 and TRBJ2-7; D not certain. Germline lookup yields CDR1 SSHAT and CDR2 FNYEAQ (reference sequence). The CDR3 extends over 11 amino acids. The CDR3 reads CARKMSLSHAV. The DNA for the CDR3 is TGTGCCAGGAAAATGAGTCTCTCCCATGCGGTC.

In its sample, this clone was seen a few times. J is TRBJ1-2 and V is TRBV6-5; 8 bases fit TRBD1. This CDR3 has 15 amino acids. With 0 bases clipped from V and 8 bases from J, the junction kept 8 bases outside the gene matches. The germline CDR1 and CDR2 sequences are MNHEY and SVGAGI. The CDR3 nucleotides read TGTGCCAGCAGTTACTCCTCGGACAGGGTTGGGGGCTACACCTTC. This translates into CASSYSSDRVGGYTF.

CDR3 sequence (DNA): TGTGCCAGCAGTTTATCAGGTGGGACAGGGGTTGGCTACACCTTC. Protein: CASSLSGGTGVGYTF. This chain links TRBV27 with TRBJ1-2, with 10 bases fitting TRBD1. Germline V gene lookup returns CDR1 MNHEY and CDR2 SMNVEV (reference sequence). Germline trimming cut 0 bases from V and 7 bases from J; bases unmatched to any gene: 5. The CDR3 loop spans 15 amino acids.

This clone was detected a few times. The chain uses TRBV6-5 and TRBJ2-7, with 7 bases aligning to TRBD2. CDR3 size: 15 residues. From germline, CDR1 is MNHEY and CDR2 SVGAGI. The V gene end was trimmed by 2 bases and the J gene end by 4 bases; junction bases not matched to a gene: 8. CDR3: CASSYNAGETYEQYF. As DNA, the CDR3 is TGTGCCAGCAGTTACAACGCGGGAGAAACATACGAGCAGTACTTC.

This clone was picked up one time. The chain recombines TRBV6-5 with TRBJ1-1; 9 bases map to TRBD1. This CDR3 is 15 amino acids long. Germline CDR1 and CDR2: MNHEY and SVGAGI. With 0 bases clipped from V and 3 bases from J, the junction kept 2 bases outside the gene matches. The CDR3 reads CASSYSNRGHTEAFF. The CDR3 DNA reads as TGTGCCAGCAGTTACTCCAACAGGGGGCACACTGAAGCTTTCTTT.

The rearrangement uses TRBV29-1 and TRBJ2-6, with 9 bases fitting TRBD1. Germline V gene data show CDR1 as SQVTM and CDR2 as ANQGSEA. CDR3 length equals 18 residues. V was clipped by 2 bases and J by 2 bases; unmatched bases: 10. CDR3 sequence reads: CSVETIPGQGAGANVLTF. CDR3 nucleotides: TGCAGCGTTGAAACAATCCCGGGACAGGGAGCTGGGGCCAACGTCCTGACTTTC.

The rearrangement links TRBV4-1 to TRBJ2-5; 7 nucleotides line up with TRBD2. There are 16 residues in the CDR3. V shed 4 bases, J shed 7 bases, and the junction held 15 bases outside the gene matches. Germline V gene sequence: CDR1 MGHRA, CDR2 YSYEKL. DNA of the CDR3: TGCGCCAGCAGCCCTATCTTTGGGGGGGTGACGGGGACCCAGTACTTC. Translated, it gives CASSPIFGGVTGTQYF.

DNA for the CDR3: TGCGCCAGCAGCCAAGATTACAGCTACGAGCAGTACTTC. Translation gives CASSQDYSYEQYF. V usage is TRBV4-3 and J usage is TRBJ2-7; D gene uncertain. The length of the CDR3 is 13 residues. The germline V and J ends were trimmed by 0 bases and 3 bases, with 6 bases remaining between them. Per germline, CDR1 LGHNA and CDR2 YSLEER.

The chain joins TRBV6-5 to TRBJ1-3; D not certain. Germline V gene data show CDR1 as MNHEY and CDR2 as SVGAGI. The CDR3 covers 15 residues. V gave up 5 bases and J gave up 0 bases, with 11 bases separating them. In nucleotides, the CDR3 is TGTGCCAGCAGTCTCAACAGAGACTCTGGAAACACCATATATTTT. Protein product: CASSLNRDSGNTIYF.

The chain employs TRBV7-2 and TRBJ1-4; 8 bases agree with TRBD1. The germline gives CDR1 SGHTA, CDR2 FQGNSA. This CDR3 region has 13 residues. After removal of 5 bases from V and 7 bases from J, the junction contained 3 bases not matched to a gene. The CDR3, as DNA: TGTGCCAGCAGCCAAACAGGGGGTGAAAAACTGTTTTTT. Amino acids: CASSQTGGEKLFF.